This T cell receptor (beta chain) was sequenced for a study of identical twins. Trimming pared 6 bases from V and 0 bases from J, leaving 9 bases between. Germline V gives CDR1 ENHRY, CDR2 SYGVKD. This CDR3 comprises 14 residues. MiXCR was run by TCRdb on the 5' RACE reads, yielding one entry per CDR3 protein. The table has about 570,000 distinct CDR3 sequences, approximately 9.6% seen once. These data also formed part of another study, on yellow fever vaccine responses in identical twins.

The V call is TRBV10-3, the J call TRBJ2-1; D unresolved. The TCR comes from a woman younger than 35 in good health. The sequencing sample was made of PBMCs. The CDR3 loop reads CAIREGSSYNEQFF. The CDR3 DNA is TGTGCCATCAGGGAAGGTAGCTCCTACAATGAGCAGTTCTTC.